This TCR beta chain was documented in a study of CD8 T cells in ankylosing spondylitis. Study conclusions and caveats: A TCR beta motif made of about eight highly homologous variants seemed typical of ankylosing spondylitis blood. Significant enrichment of disease-linked clones was reportedly seen in matched ankylosing spondylitis synovial fluid. CD8+ cells made up the disease-linked clones, which were relatively rare in peripheral blood.

Per germline, CDR1 SEHNR and CDR2 FQNEAQ (reference sequence). This CDR3 has 16 amino acids. V lost 7 bases and J 4 bases, leaving 20 bases between the germline ends. In regard to this clonotype: No antigen is known for it.

Researchers built TCR beta libraries using quantitative 5'-RACE with molecular barcodes. TCRdb re-analysed the 5' RACE reads in MiXCR, keeping a single row per CDR3 protein. This sample has roughly 230,000 distinct CDR3 sequences, with over 15% found just once. This chain uses TRBV7-9 with TRBJ2-1; unclear D gene. This TCR was recovered from a male donor with ankylosing spondylitis or in good health (not recorded which). The specimen was blood, either unsorted or a sorted T cell fraction (not recorded which). The CDR3 nucleotides read TGTGCCAGCAACTCAAACGTCGGCAGCTTATACAATGAGCAGTTCTTC. Translation gives CASNSNVGSLYNEQFF.